The 26 T cell receptor beta chains below come from one sample, sequenced in a study of Graves' ophthalmopathy and Graves' hyperthyroidism. Amplification of the TCR beta CDR3 regions used RNA transcripts (as template). HTBI-primed RT-PCR formed the first round, and a multiplex PCR formed the second. TCRdb re-analysed the multiplex PCR reads in MiXCR, keeping a single row per CDR3 protein. Of almost 750,000 distinct CDR3 sequences in the sample, around 40% were seen once. Material for sequencing was peripheral blood. These receptors came from an adult man with Graves' ophthalmopathy.

A remark on this clonotype: A clone one base away is much larger, so this may be a read error. This chain uses TRBV29-1 with TRBJ1-1; TRBD1 matches at 7 bases. The V gene end was trimmed by 2 bases and the J gene end by 7 bases; junction bases not matched to a gene: 4. This CDR3 is built from 12 residues. The germline V gene has CDR1 SQVTM and CDR2 ANQGSEA. This CDR3 reads CSVESRTGEAFF. The DNA of the CDR3 is TGCAGCGTTGAATCCAGGACAGGTGAAGCTTTCTTT.

This clonotype was picked up many times. This rearrangement joins TRBV15 to TRBJ2-2, with 8 nucleotides matching TRBD2. Germline loops: CDR1 LNHNV, CDR2 YYDKDF (reference sequence). The length of the CDR3 is 15 residues. V was pared by 5 bases and J by 4 bases, with 6 bases of the junction left unmatched. CDR3 sequence: CATSLAGRGTGELFF. The CDR3 coding sequence is TGTGCCACCAGCTTAGCGGGGAGAGGCACCGGGGAGCTGTTTTTT.

In its sample, this clonotype was seen once. The chain uses TRBV29-1 and TRBJ2-7, with 8 bases aligning to TRBD2. CDR3 length: 12 amino acids. Germline CDR1 and CDR2: SQVTM and ANQGSEA. CDR3 region: CSEGGGPYEQYF. CDR3 DNA sequence: TGCAGTGAGGGCGGGGGGCCCTACGAGCAGTACTTC.

As concerns this clonotype: An end of the junction differs from the germline gene, which may be a read error. V and J are TRBV10-3 and TRBJ1-6; TRBD1 matches 9 bases. Germline V gene sequence: CDR1 ENHRY, CDR2 SYGVKD. The CDR3 is made up of 15 amino acids. The DNA of the CDR3 is TGTGCCAGCAGTGCTAACAGGGGGCGGGATTCACCCCTCCACTTT. Translating it yields CASSANRGRDSPLHF.

There are many counts of this clonotype. The V call is TRBV25-1, the J call TRBJ1-6; TRBD1 is a possible D gene (6 bases). This CDR3 has 13 residues. The germline V and J ends were trimmed by 3 bases and 10 bases, with 10 bases remaining between them. CDR1 is MGHDK, CDR2 SYGVNS, per germline. DNA of the CDR3: TGTGCCAGCAGTGACAGGGGTTGGTCACCCCTCCACTTT. Amino acid sequence: CASSDRGWSPLHF.

The rearrangement links TRBV7-9 to TRBJ2-2; 8 bases align to TRBD2. Germline values: CDR1 SEHNR, CDR2 FQNEAQ (reference sequence). J lost 1 base, V lost 3 bases, and 1 base had no gene match. The CDR3 sequence is 15 residues long. CDR3 residues: CASSFSGMNTGELFF. The CDR3 nucleotides read TGTGCCAGCAGCTTTAGCGGGATGAACACCGGGGAGCTGTTTTTT.

This clonotype was observed a few times. The genes are TRBV2 and TRBJ2-5; the D gene is possibly TRBD2 (5 bases). Deletions cut 5 bases from V and 7 bases from J, with 11 bases between. The length of the CDR3 is 12 residues. CDR1 and CDR2 from the germline V gene are SNHLY and FYNNEI. In DNA, the CDR3 is TGTGCCAGCAGTCCTAGCTCAGGGACCCAGTACTTC. Amino acids: CASSPSSGTQYF.

A note on this clonotype: A read error may explain this, as a much larger clone is one base away. V and J are TRBV25-1 and TRBJ2-7; D uncertain. V was cut by 4 bases and J by 2 bases, with 9 bases left in between. CDR3 length: 13 residues. CDR1 is MGHDK and CDR2 is SYGVNS in the germline V gene. Here the CDR3 DNA reads TGTGCCAGCAGTGGATGGGCCGCCTACGAGCAGTACTTC. Translating it yields CASSGWAAYEQYF.

The chain recombines TRBV6-5 with TRBJ2-5; 10 positions agree with TRBD1. CDR1 MNHEY and CDR2 SVGAGI come from the germline V gene. The CDR3 is 15 residues long. Trimming took 6 bases from V and 4 from J; bases not matched to a gene: 8. CDR3 in DNA: TGTGCCAGCAGCGCCCGGGACAGGGGTATAGAGACCCAGTACTTC. This translates into CASSARDRGIETQYF.

The V and J genes are TRBV11-1 and TRBJ2-1; D remains unclear. The length of the CDR3 is 14 residues. V was trimmed by 6 bases and J by 9 bases, leaving 18 bases between them. Germline V lookup: CDR1 SGHAT, CDR2 FQDESV (reference sequence). CDR3 protein: CASSSGGLSSEQFF. In DNA form, the CDR3 reads TGTGCCAGCAGTTCCGGCGGTCTTAGCAGTGAGCAGTTCTTC.

This clonotype was counted between two and nine times. V usage is TRBV4-3 and J usage is TRBJ2-7; D remains ambiguous. Germline CDR1 LGHNA, CDR2 YSLEER. The CDR3 covers 13 residues. The ends were cut back, 1 base at V and 9 bases at J, with 13 bases in the middle. DNA for the CDR3: TGCGCCAGCAGCCAAGGATCAGACTCCGGGCAGTACTTC. It is translated as CASSQGSDSGQYF.

Comments on this clonotype: A much bigger clone sits one base away, suggesting this may be a read error. It is likely a read error, because the conserved phenylalanine at the end of the CDR3 is missing. J is TRBJ1-1 and V is TRBV7-9; unclear D gene. Per the germline V gene, CDR1 is SEHNR and CDR2 is FQNEAQ (reference sequence). CDR3 length equals 14 residues. Trimming took 3 bases from V and 4 from J, leaving 12 bases between them. CDR3 DNA sequence: TGTGCCAGCAGCTTTGTAGAGGGCGCCACTGAAGCTTTCCTT. Amino acids: CASSFVEGATEAFL.

Comment on this clonotype: A read error is possible here, since a much larger clone lies one base away. The chain joins TRBV10-3 to TRBJ2-5; D is undetermined. Germline V gene sequence: CDR1 ENHRY, CDR2 SYGVKD. Trimming removed 10 bases from V and 4 bases from J, with 19 bases in between. The CDR3 totals 14 residues. CDR3 sequence reads: CATKGFGKGETQYF. The CDR3 nucleotides read TGTGCCACCAAAGGGTTTGGGAAGGGAGAGACCCAGTACTTC.

The chain carries TRBV7-9 and TRBJ1-1, with no clear D. The CDR3 extends over 14 amino acids. The germline V gene encodes CDR1 SEHNR and CDR2 FQNEAQ (reference sequence). The V end was cut by 3 bases, the J end by 2 bases, with 10 bases between. The CDR3 loop reads CASSLARQNTEAFF. CDR3 coding DNA: TGTGCCAGCAGCTTGGCGAGACAAAACACTGAAGCTTTCTTT.

The V call is TRBV20-1, the J call TRBJ2-2, with D unclear. CDR1 is DFQATT, CDR2 SNEGSKA, per germline (reference sequence). The length of the CDR3 is 12 residues. Trimming took off 3 bases at V and 8 bases at J, with 10 bases between the two ends. In DNA form, the CDR3 reads TGCAGTGCTAGGACCCTGATGGGGGAGCTGTTTTTT. Protein product: CSARTLMGELFF.

This clonotype was detected only a few times. The V gene is TRBV7-9, the J gene TRBJ1-6, with 8 bases that match TRBD1. V shed 10 bases and J 9 bases; nucleotides not matched to a gene: 5. Germline-derived CDR1 and CDR2 are SEHNR and FQNEAQ (reference sequence). The CDR3 runs 12 residues. CDR3 residues: CATGTGVSPLHF. CDR3 bases: TGTGCCACCGGGACAGGCGTTTCACCCCTCCACTTT.

V usage is TRBV25-1 and J usage is TRBJ2-2, with D uncertain. Trimming left V 7 bases short and J 7 bases short, with 7 bases between. The CDR3 length is 11 residues. Germline V CDR1 and CDR2: MGHDK, SYGVNS. The CDR3 spells CASTVSGELFF. CDR3 nucleotide sequence: TGTGCCAGCACCGTGAGCGGGGAGCTGTTTTTT.

The rearrangement links TRBV4-3 to TRBJ1-6; D is possibly TRBD1 (6 bases). The germline V gene encodes CDR1 LGHNA and CDR2 YSLEER. This CDR3 comprises 18 residues. V shed 0 bases and J shed 7 bases, with 19 bases lying between them. The chain's CDR3 is CASSQDSGGQGVNSPLHF. The CDR3 DNA reads TGCGCCAGCAGCCAAGATTCGGGGGGGCAGGGAGTAAATTCACCCCTCCACTTT.

The V gene is TRBV9, the J gene TRBJ2-5, with D perhaps assigned TRBD1 or TRBD2 (6 bases each). Per germline, CDR1 SGDLS and CDR2 YYNGEE. This CDR3 has 16 residues. Trimming took off 0 bases at V and 5 bases at J, with 17 bases between the two ends. CDR3 loop: CASSVGVLGGAETQYF. The CDR3 DNA reads TGTGCCAGCAGCGTAGGCGTCTTGGGGGGCGCGGAGACCCAGTACTTC.

The chain recombines TRBV5-1 with TRBJ2-3; 11 bases fit TRBD2. Germline CDR1 reads SGHRS; CDR2 reads YFSETQ. The CDR3 is 15 amino acids. The ends lost 0 bases at V and 4 bases at J; junction bases unmatched: 1. CDR3 region: CASSLVLAGADTQYF. CDR3 sequence (DNA): TGCGCCAGCAGCTTGGTACTAGCGGGGGCAGATACGCAGTATTTT. The full variable domain, completed using reference TRBV5-1 and TRBJ2-3, is KAGVTQTPRYLIKTRGQQVTLSCSPISGHRSVSWYQQTPGQGLQFLFEYFSETQRNKGNFPGRFSGRQFSNSRSEMNVSTLELGDSALYLCASSLVLAGADTQYFGPGTRLTVL.

The chain joins TRBV10-3 to TRBJ2-7; 10 bases map to TRBD1. The CDR3 is 14 amino acids. V was clipped by 6 bases and J by 5 bases; unmatched bases: 7. CDR1 ENHRY and CDR2 SYGVKD come from the germline V gene. The CDR3 nucleotides are TGTGCCATCAGCGTTCCAGGGACAGGGGACGAGCAGTACTTC. It codes for CAISVPGTGDEQYF.

This clonotype was seen more than once but under ten times. The chain carries TRBV19 and TRBJ1-1; unclear D gene. The CDR3 loop spans 13 amino acids. Germline CDR1 reads LNHDA; CDR2 reads SQIVND (reference sequence). Trimming cost V 5 bases and J 0 bases, with 7 bases left between them. In DNA form, the CDR3 reads TGTGCCAGTAGTGGACTTATGAACACTGAAGCTTTCTTT. Its protein product is CASSGLMNTEAFF.

This clonotype was seen at least ten times. The CDR3 DNA reads as TGTGCCAGCAGCTTAGCGGCTCAGAATTCACCCCTCCACTTT. Amino acids: CASSLAAQNSPLHF. The chain couples TRBV7-2 to TRBJ1-6; D unclear. There are 14 residues in the CDR3. With 0 bases removed from V and 7 bases from J, the gap between germline ends came to 7 bases. From germline, CDR1 is SGHTA and CDR2 FQGNSA.

The CDR3 reads CSVRSGYTF. The CDR3 coding sequence is TGCAGCGTGCGGTCGGGCTACACCTTC. The rearrangement joins TRBV29-1 to TRBJ1-2, with no clear D. V was cut by 6 bases and J by 8 bases, with 7 bases left in between. The CDR3 has 9 amino acids. Germline V gene lookup returns CDR1 SQVTM and CDR2 ANQGSEA.

V is TRBV20-1 and J is TRBJ2-3; TRBD1 aligns across 10 bases. This CDR3 is 15 amino acids long. Losses at the gene ends were 6 bases for V and 5 bases for J; bases not matched to a gene: 11. Germline V CDR1 and CDR2: DFQATT, SNEGSKA (reference sequence). DNA of the CDR3: TGCAGTGCCAGCACCGGGACAGGGGCGGGAGATACGCAGTATTTT. This translates into CSASTGTGAGDTQYF.

The genes are TRBV7-2 and TRBJ1-6; no clear D gene. The CDR3 covers 9 residues. In germline, CDR1 is SGHTA, CDR2 FQGNSA. V dropped 10 bases and J dropped 11 bases, with 6 bases sitting between them. CDR3 amino acids: CAKTTPLHF. The CDR3 bases are TGTGCCAAGACGACACCCCTCCACTTT.